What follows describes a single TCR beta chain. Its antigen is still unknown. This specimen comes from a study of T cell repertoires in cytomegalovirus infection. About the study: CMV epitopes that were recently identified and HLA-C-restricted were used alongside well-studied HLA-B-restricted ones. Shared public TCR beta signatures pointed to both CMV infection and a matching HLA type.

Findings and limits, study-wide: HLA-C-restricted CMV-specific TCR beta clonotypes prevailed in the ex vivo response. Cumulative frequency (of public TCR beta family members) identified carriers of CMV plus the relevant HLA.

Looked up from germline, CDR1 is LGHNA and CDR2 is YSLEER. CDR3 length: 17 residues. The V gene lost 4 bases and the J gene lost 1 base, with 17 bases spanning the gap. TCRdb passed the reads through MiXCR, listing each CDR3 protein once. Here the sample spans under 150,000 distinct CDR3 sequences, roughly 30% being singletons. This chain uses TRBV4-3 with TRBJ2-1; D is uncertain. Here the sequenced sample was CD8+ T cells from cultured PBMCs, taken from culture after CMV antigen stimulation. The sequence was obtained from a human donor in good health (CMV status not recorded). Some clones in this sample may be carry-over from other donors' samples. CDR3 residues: CASSLTITDSSYNEQFF. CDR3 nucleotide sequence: TGCGCCAGCAGCCTCACCATTACAGACTCATCCTACAATGAGCAGTTCTTC.